A single sample is the source of the 17 T cell receptor beta chains below, sequenced in a study of a mutant IDH1 vaccine in newly diagnosed glioma (TCRdb year 2021). Per the publication, the time point label means: week 35, safety follow-up. Each vaccine dose, consisting of 300 ug of a 20-mer mutant IDH1 peptide in Montanide, was administered subcutaneously with topical imiquimod. Libraries came from the immunoSEQ multiplex PCR assay. TCRdb took this table from immuneACCESS and kept in-frame rearrangements with V and J called. Such tables lack part of the clones; where checked against another copy, unresolved V genes explain under half of the gap, and the rest is unexplained. This sample has tens of thousands of clones in its table, and about 88% of those were observed once. The ten largest clones represent around 6% of the sample. These TCRs' antigens remain unknown. This material consisted of PBMCs, taken from a glioma patient whose treatment included an IDH1 peptide vaccine. The receptor source for this set is a woman in her forties with glioma.

This chain joins TRBV9 and TRBJ2-1; TRBD1 matches 11 bases. V shed 3 bases and J 4 bases; nucleotides not matched to a gene: 3. Per germline, CDR1 SGDLS and CDR2 YYNGEE. CDR3 size: 15 residues. The CDR3 is CASSADRGRYNEQFF. In nucleotides, the CDR3 is TGTGCCAGCAGCGCGGACAGGGGGCGATACAATGAGCAGTTCTTC.

This chain links TRBV21-1 with TRBJ1-1; the D call in the table, TRBD1, was not verified against the DNA. TRBV21-1 is assigned pseudogene status. This CDR3 has 13 amino acids. This CDR3 reads CASSTRVKDEAFF. The CDR3 coding sequence is TGTGCCAGCAGCACCAGGGTAAAGGATGAAGCTTTCTTT.

The J gene is TRBJ1-4, the V gene TRBV4-1, with D perhaps matching TRBD1 (6 bases). In germline, CDR1 is MGHRA, CDR2 YSYEKL. Trimming pared 6 bases from V and 2 bases from J, leaving 13 bases between. The CDR3 is made up of 15 amino acids. The CDR3 sequence: CASRGTGLTNEKLFF. DNA of the CDR3: TGCGCCAGCAGGGGAACAGGGCTGACTAATGAAAAACTGTTTTTT.

For the CDR3, the DNA is TGTGCCAGCAGCTTAACAGGCCGGCGTGGGGCTTTCTTT. As protein: CASSLTGRRGAFF. The chain combines TRBV5-8 with TRBJ1-1, with D possibly TRBD1 on 5 matching bases. CDR3 length equals 13 residues. Trimming cost V 2 bases and J 11 bases, with 16 bases left between them. The germline V gene encodes CDR1 SGHTS and CDR2 YDEGEE.

V is TRBV6-1 and J is TRBJ2-7; 8 positions agree with TRBD1. The germline CDR1 and CDR2 sequences are MNHNS and SASEGT. This CDR3 contains 15 residues. The V segment lost 0 bases and the J segment 3 bases; nucleotides outside the gene matches: 4. The CDR3 nucleotides read TGTGCCAGCAGTGAAGCGCCCGGGACAGGCTACGAGCAGTACTTC. It is translated as CASSEAPGTGYEQYF.

The CDR3 spells CASSPRTAGGETQYF. The CDR3 DNA sequence: TGTGCCAGTAGTCCTAGGACAGCCGGTGGGGAGACCCAGTACTTC. This chain joins TRBV19 and TRBJ2-5, with a possible D match to TRBD1 (6 bases). Germline V gene lookup returns CDR1 LNHDA and CDR2 SQIVND (reference sequence). The CDR3 loop spans 15 amino acids. The V end was cut by 5 bases, the J end by 5 bases, with 18 bases between.

V usage is TRBV7-9 and J usage is TRBJ1-1; D is ambiguous. The CDR3 spans 14 residues. Germline loops: CDR1 SEHNR, CDR2 FQNEAQ (reference sequence). V shed 3 bases and J shed 1 base, with 9 bases lying between them. The chain's CDR3 is CASSFWTANTEAFF. CDR3 DNA: TGTGCCAGCAGCTTTTGGACGGCGAACACTGAAGCTTTCTTT.

This clone occurred a few times. The chain combines TRBV20-1 with TRBJ1-1; D remains ambiguous. This CDR3 is built from 11 residues. Looked up from germline, CDR1 is DFQATT and CDR2 is SNEGSKA (reference sequence). Trimming took off 4 bases at V and 4 bases at J, with 7 bases between the two ends. The CDR3 loop is CSATDFTEAFF. In DNA form, the CDR3 reads TGCAGTGCTACGGACTTCACTGAAGCTTTCTTT.

This clone came up a few times. This chain uses TRBV19 with TRBJ2-7; 10 bases map to TRBD1. Looked up from germline, CDR1 is LNHDA and CDR2 is SQIVND (reference sequence). J gave up 5 bases and V 5 bases, and 6 bases lay outside the gene matches. The CDR3 is 14 residues long. In nucleotides, the CDR3 is TGTGCCAGTAGTCTTCGACAGGGGGCGAACGAGCAGTACTTC. Translated: CASSLRQGANEQYF.

The V call is TRBV5-4, the J call TRBJ2-3; the match to TRBD2 covers 9 bases. Germline values: CDR1 SGHNT, CDR2 YYREEE (reference sequence). The CDR3 is 17 amino acids. V trimming: 0 bases; J trimming: 4 bases; junction bases outside the gene matches: 9. The CDR3 sequence is CASSLELASGAPDTQYF. CDR3 in DNA: TGTGCCAGCAGCTTGGAGCTGGCTAGCGGGGCCCCAGATACGCAGTATTTT.

This rearrangement joins TRBV5-1 to TRBJ2-7; no clear D. Germline assignment: CDR1 SGHRS and CDR2 YFSETQ. Trimming left V 0 bases short and J 1 base short, with 8 bases between. The length of the CDR3 is 14 residues. The CDR3 nucleotides are TGCGCCAGCAGCTTGGGTTTGGGGTCCTACGAGCAGTACTTC. It translates to CASSLGLGSYEQYF.

The rearrangement joins TRBV4-2 to TRBJ2-7, with 8 bases fitting TRBD2. CDR3 size: 15 residues. The germline CDR1 and CDR2 sequences are LGHNA and YNFKEQ. The ends lost 3 bases at V and 3 bases at J; junction bases unmatched: 7. The CDR3 region has the DNA TGTGCCAGCAGCCAGACCGGGACTAGGGGCTACGAGCAGTACTTC. Protein: CASSQTGTRGYEQYF.

The rearrangement uses TRBV5-1 and TRBJ1-4; 9 nucleotides line up with TRBD1. The CDR3 covers 18 residues. Germline lookup yields CDR1 SGHRS and CDR2 YFSETQ. Trimming at V came to 0 bases and at J to 5 bases, leaving 11 bases not matched to a gene. The DNA of the CDR3 is TGCGCCAGCAGCTTGGGAAATTTACCCGGGACAGGGAATGAAAAACTGTTTTTT. This translates into CASSLGNLPGTGNEKLFF.

J is TRBJ2-4 and V is TRBV28; D possibly matches TRBD1 or TRBD2 (5 bases each). V lost 4 bases to trimming and J lost 5 bases, with 18 bases between them. The CDR3 spans 16 residues. Germline V gene data show CDR1 as MDHEN and CDR2 as SYDVKM. The CDR3 protein is CASSSGTIEEENIQYF. The DNA for the CDR3 is TGTGCCAGCAGTTCCGGGACGATCGAGGAGGAAAACATTCAGTACTTC.

In nucleotides, the CDR3 is TGTGCCAGCAGCAGACAGGTTTCTGCTAATGAAAAACTGTTTTTT. Amino acids: CASSRQVSANEKLFF. This chain connects TRBV6-5 to TRBJ1-4; D is perhaps TRBD1 (6 bases). The CDR3 consists of 15 residues. V gave up 6 bases and J gave up 3 bases, with 14 bases separating them. Germline CDR1 MNHEY, CDR2 SVGAGI.

The chain recombines TRBV7-6 with TRBJ2-1; TRBD2 matches 13 bases. Germline assignment: CDR1 SGHVS and CDR2 FNYEAQ. The CDR3 is 17 amino acids. Trimming cost V 5 bases and J 6 bases; bases outside gene matches: 10. The CDR3 DNA follows: TGTGCCAGCAGCACCGGACTAGCGGGAGATGCATTCAATGAGCAGTTCTTC. The encoded protein is CASSTGLAGDAFNEQFF.

The chain recombines TRBV30 with TRBJ2-7; D ambiguous. CDR1 and CDR2 from the germline V gene are GTSNPN and SVGIG (reference sequence). The ends were cut back, 2 bases at V and 4 bases at J, with 9 bases in the middle. CDR3 size: 12 residues. In DNA form, the CDR3 reads TGTGCCTGGAGTAGGGCTAGTTACGAGCAGTACTTC. This codes for CAWSRASYEQYF.